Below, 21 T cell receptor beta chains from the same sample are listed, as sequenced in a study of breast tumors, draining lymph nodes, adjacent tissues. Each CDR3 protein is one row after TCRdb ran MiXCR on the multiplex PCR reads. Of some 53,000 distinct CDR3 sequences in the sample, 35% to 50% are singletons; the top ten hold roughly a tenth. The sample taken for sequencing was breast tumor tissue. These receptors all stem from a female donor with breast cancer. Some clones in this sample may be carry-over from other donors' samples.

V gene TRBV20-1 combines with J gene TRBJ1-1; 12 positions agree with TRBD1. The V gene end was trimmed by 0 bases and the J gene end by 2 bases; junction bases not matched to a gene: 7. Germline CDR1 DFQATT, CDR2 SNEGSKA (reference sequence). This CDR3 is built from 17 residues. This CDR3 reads CSARDRGTGGGNTEAFF. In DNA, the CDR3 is TGCAGTGCTAGAGATAGGGGGACAGGGGGCGGTAACACTGAAGCTTTCTTT.

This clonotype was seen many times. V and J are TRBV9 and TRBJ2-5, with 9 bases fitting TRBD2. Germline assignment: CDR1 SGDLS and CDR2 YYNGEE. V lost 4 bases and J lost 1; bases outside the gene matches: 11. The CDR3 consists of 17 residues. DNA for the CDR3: TGTGCCAGCAGCCTCCTTGGGCTAGCGGGGAGCCAAGAGACCCAGTACTTC. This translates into CASSLLGLAGSQETQYF.

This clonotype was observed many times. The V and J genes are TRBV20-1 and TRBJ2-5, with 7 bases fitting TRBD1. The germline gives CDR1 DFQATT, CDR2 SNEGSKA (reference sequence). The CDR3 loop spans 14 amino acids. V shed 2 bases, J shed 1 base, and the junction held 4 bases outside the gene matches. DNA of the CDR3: TGCAGTGCTAGATTACAGGGGTTCCAAGAGACCCAGTACTTC. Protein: CSARLQGFQETQYF.

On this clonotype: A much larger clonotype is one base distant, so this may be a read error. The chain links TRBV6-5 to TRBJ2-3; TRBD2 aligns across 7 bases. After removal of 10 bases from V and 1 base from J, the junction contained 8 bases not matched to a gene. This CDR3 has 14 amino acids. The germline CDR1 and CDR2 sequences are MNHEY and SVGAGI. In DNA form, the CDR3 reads TGTGCCACACGGCAGGCGGGGGGCACAGATACGCAGTATTTT. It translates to CATRQAGGTDTQYF.

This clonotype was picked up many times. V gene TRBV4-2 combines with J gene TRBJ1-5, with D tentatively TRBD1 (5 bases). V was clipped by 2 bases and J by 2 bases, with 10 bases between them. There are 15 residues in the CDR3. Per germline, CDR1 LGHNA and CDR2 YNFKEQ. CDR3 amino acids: CASSQQGQGNQPQHF. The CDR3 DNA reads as TGTGCCAGCAGCCAACAGGGCCAGGGCAATCAGCCCCAGCATTTT.

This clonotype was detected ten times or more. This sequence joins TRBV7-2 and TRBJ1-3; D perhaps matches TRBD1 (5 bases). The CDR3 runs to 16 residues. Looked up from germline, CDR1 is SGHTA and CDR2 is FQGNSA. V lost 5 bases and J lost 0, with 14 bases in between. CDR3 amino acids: CASSLGQPSSGNTIYF. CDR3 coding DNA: TGTGCCAGCAGCCTAGGACAACCGTCCTCTGGAAACACCATATATTTT.

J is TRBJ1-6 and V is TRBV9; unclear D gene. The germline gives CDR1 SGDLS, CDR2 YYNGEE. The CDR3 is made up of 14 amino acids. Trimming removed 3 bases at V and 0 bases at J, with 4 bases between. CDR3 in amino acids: CASSAISYNSPLHF. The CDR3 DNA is TGTGCCAGCAGCGCAATCTCCTATAATTCACCCCTCCACTTT.

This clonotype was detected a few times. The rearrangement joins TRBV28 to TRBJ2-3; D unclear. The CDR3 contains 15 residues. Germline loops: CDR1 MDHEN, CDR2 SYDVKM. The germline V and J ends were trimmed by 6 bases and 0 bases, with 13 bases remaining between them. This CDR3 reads CASSKSPRSTDTQYF. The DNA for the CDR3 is TGTGCCAGCAGCAAAAGCCCCAGAAGCACAGATACGCAGTATTTT.

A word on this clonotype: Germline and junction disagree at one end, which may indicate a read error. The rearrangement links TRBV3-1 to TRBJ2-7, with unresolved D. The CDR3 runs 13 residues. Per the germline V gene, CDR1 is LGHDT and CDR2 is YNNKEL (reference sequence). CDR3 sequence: CASSPPASYEQYF. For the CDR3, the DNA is TGCGCCAGCAGCCCCCCAGCTTCCTACGAGCAGTACTTC.

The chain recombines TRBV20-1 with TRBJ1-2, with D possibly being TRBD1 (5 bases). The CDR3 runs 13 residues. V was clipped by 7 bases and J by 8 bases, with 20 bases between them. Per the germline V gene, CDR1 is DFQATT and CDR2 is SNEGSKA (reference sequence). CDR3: CSVTLAGGSGYTF. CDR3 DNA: TGCAGTGTTACACTAGCGGGGGGGAGCGGCTACACCTTC.

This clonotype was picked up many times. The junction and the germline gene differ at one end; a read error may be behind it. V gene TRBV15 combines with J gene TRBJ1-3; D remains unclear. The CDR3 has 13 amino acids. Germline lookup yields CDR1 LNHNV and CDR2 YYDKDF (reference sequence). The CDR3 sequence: CATSKELRNTIYF. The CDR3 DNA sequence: TGTGCCACAAGCAAGGAGCTGCGAAACACCATATATTTT.

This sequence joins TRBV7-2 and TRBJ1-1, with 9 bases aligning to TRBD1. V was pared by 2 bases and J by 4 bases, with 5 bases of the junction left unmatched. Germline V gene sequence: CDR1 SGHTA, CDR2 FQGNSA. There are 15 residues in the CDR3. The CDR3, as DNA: TGTGCCAGCAGCTTACATTCGGGACAGGGCACTGAAGCTTTCTTT. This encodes CASSLHSGQGTEAFF.

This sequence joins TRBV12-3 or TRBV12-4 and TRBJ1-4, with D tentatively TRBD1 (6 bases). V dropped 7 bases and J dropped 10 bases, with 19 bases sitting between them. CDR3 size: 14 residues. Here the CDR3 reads CASKADSNSGKLFF. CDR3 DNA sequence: TGTGCCAGCAAAGCGGACAGCAACTCTGGAAAACTGTTTTTT.

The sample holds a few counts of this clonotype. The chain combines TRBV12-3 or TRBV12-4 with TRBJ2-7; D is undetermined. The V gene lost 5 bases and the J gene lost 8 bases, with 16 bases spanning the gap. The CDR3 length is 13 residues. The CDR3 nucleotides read TGTGCCAGCAGTCCTTCCGGGCAGCCCCAGCAGTACTTC. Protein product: CASSPSGQPQQYF.

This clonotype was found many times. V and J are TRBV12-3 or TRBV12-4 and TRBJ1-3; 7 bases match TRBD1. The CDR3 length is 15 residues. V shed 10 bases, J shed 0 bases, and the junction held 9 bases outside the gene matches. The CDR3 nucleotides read TGTGCCACCCACAGACAGGGCGACTCTGGAAACACCATATATTTT. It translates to CATHRQGDSGNTIYF.

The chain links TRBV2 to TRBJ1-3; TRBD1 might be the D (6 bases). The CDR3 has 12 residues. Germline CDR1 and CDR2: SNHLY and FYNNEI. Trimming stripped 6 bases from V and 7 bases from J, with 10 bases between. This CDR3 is CASRATGNTIYF. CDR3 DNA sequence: TGTGCCAGCAGGGCTACAGGGAACACCATATATTTT. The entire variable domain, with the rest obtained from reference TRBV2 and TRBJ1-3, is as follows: EPEVTQTPSHQVTQMGQEVILRCVPISNHLYFYWYRQILGQKVEFLVSFYNNEISEKSEIFDDQFSVERPDGSNFTLKIRSTKLEDSAMYFCASRATGNTIYFGEGSWLTVV.

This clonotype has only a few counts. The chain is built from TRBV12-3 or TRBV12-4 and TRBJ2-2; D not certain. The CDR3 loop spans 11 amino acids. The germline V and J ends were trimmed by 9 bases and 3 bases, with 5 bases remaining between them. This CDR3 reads CASGDTGELFF. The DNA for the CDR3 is TGTGCCAGTGGGGACACCGGGGAGCTGTTTTTT.

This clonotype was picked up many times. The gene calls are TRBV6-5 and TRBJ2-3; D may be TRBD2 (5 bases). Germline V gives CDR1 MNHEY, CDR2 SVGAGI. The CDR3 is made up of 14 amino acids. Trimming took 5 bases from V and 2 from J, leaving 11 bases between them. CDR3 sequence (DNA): TGTGCCAGCAGTCCCGGGATATACACAGATACGCAGTATTTT. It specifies CASSPGIYTDTQYF.

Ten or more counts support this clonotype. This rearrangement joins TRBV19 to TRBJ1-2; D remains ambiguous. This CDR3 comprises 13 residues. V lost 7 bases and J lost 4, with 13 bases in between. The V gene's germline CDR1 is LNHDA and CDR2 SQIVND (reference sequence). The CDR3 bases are TGTGCCAGTATTGGGCGACAAGCCTATGGCTACACCTTC. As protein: CASIGRQAYGYTF.

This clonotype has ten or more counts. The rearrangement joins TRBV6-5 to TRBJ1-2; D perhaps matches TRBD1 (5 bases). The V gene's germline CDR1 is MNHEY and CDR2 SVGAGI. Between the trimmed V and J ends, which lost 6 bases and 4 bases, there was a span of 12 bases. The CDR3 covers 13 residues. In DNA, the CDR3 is TGTGCCAGCAGCTGGCAGGGTACCTATGGCTACACCTTC. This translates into CASSWQGTYGYTF.

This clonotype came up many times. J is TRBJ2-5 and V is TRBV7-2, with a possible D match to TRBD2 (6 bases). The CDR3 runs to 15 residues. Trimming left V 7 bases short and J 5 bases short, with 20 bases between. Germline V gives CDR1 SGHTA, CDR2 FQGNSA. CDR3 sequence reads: CASNKSGVRGETQYF. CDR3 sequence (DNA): TGTGCCAGCAACAAATCGGGGGTTAGAGGCGAGACCCAGTACTTC.